This record looks at one TCR beta chain sequence and its context. What it recognizes is unknown. Sequencing was performed with immunoSEQ multiplex PCR; in TCRdb, only in-frame clones are kept and a portion is missing. In the table there are 45,000 to 60,000 clones, roughly 86% of which are singletons. These data come from a study of T cell responses to AZD1222 COVID-19 vaccine. Germline lookup yields CDR1 SNHLY and CDR2 FYNNEI. There are 15 residues in the CDR3. J was trimmed by 0 bases and V by 5 bases; bases with no gene match: 5. The study, taken as a whole, reports: There were mostly white British donors and more females than males, and clonal diversity was possibly underestimated.

The rearrangement links TRBV2 to TRBJ2-7; 9 nucleotides align to TRBD1. The sequenced sample was peripheral blood, obtained on day 0 of AZD1222 vaccination. This sequence originates from an adult in good health. CDR3 residues: CASSQEDRGSYEQYF. Written as DNA, the CDR3 is TGTGCCAGCAGTCAGGAGGACAGGGGCTCCTACGAGCAGTACTTC. The whole variable domain, remainder taken from reference TRBV2 and TRBJ2-7, is EPEVTQTPSHQVTQMGQEVILRCVPISNHLYFYWYRQILGQKVEFLVSFYNNEISEKSEIFDDQFSVERPDGSNFTLKIRSTKLEDSAMYFCASSQEDRGSYEQYFGPGTRLTVT.